Each of the 5 T cell receptor beta chains below was sequenced from the same sample in a study of T cells after somatic rescue of genetic block. The table came from immunoSEQ multiplex PCR; TCRdb's copy has only in-frame clones and leaves some out. Found here are approximately 65,000 clones, around 93% of them singletons; the top ten hold roughly 3%. Material: peripheral blood mononuclear cells (PBMCs). These receptors came from a middle-aged man.

CDR3 region: CASRTGPSNQPQHF. In DNA, the CDR3 is TGTGCCAGCAGAACGGGACCTAGCAATCAGCCCCAGCATTTT. The gene calls are TRBV6-5 and TRBJ1-5; possibly TRBD1 for D (5 bases). There are 14 residues in the CDR3. V lost 6 bases to trimming and J lost 0 bases, with 9 bases between them. The V gene's germline CDR1 is MNHEY and CDR2 SVGAGI.

The V call is TRBV19, the J call TRBJ1-3, with D possibly TRBD1 on 5 matching bases. The V and J ends lost 7 bases and 1 base respectively, with 11 bases between them. The CDR3 length is 14 residues. Germline CDR1 is LNHDA and CDR2 is SQIVND (reference sequence). The DNA of the CDR3 is TGTGCCAGTATCTCGGGGGATTCTGGAAACACCATATATTTT. Protein product: CASISGDSGNTIYF.

The genes are TRBV28 and TRBJ1-3; D unclear. Germline values: CDR1 MDHEN, CDR2 SYDVKM. The CDR3 extends over 14 amino acids. The germline V and J ends were trimmed by 8 bases and 0 bases, with 11 bases remaining between them. CDR3 nucleotide sequence: TGTGCCAGCCTCCAGGAGGGCTCTGGAAACACCATATATTTT. Amino acid sequence: CASLQEGSGNTIYF. Filled out from reference TRBV28 and TRBJ1-3, the complete variable domain reads DVKVTQSSRYLVKRTGEKVFLECVQDMDHENMFWYRQDPGLGLRLIYFSYDVKMKEKGDIPEGYSVSREKKERFSLILESASTNQTSMYLCASLQEGSGNTIYFGEGSWLTVV.

This rearrangement joins TRBV10-1 to TRBJ2-2; D may be TRBD2 (5 bases). CDR3 length equals 16 residues. V was cut by 2 bases and J by 0 bases, with 10 bases left in between. Germline V gene sequence: CDR1 WNHNN, CDR2 SYGVQD (reference sequence). CDR3 loop: CASSERVLANTGELFF. The DNA for the CDR3 is TGCGCCAGCAGTGAGAGAGTACTAGCGAACACCGGGGAGCTGTTTTTT.

The chain carries TRBV7-2 and TRBJ2-3; possible D gene TRBD1, 5 bases. Germline values: CDR1 SGHTA, CDR2 FQGNSA. V dropped 1 base and J dropped 0 bases, with 20 bases sitting between them. The CDR3 contains 19 residues. DNA of the CDR3: TGTGCCAGCAGCTTAGAGGGGCGACCCCGAGGTTATAGCACAGATACGCAGTATTTT. Translated, it gives CASSLEGRPRGYSTDTQYF.